This TCR beta chain was observed in a study of OX40 agonist ivuxolimab in advanced cancers. Study information: The patients received agonistic anti-OX40 (CD134) antibody ivuxolimab. General study findings and limits: Some patients without response likewise showed low normalized clonal expansion. The 0.1-3.0 mg/kg partial responders had among the lowest clonal expansion. Both CD4+ and CD8+ T cell populations in blood had undergone clonal expansion by week 6 at 0.1 to 3.0 mg/kg.

Produced via immunoSEQ multiplex PCR; TCRdb's table is partial and in-frame only. The sample has roughly 93,000 clones; 84% are singletons. Trimming left V 5 bases short and J 0 bases short, with 11 bases between. The CDR3 loop spans 15 amino acids. Germline V CDR1 and CDR2: SGHTA, FQGNSA. As for this clone: What it binds is not known.

This receptor was identified in an adult with an advanced solid tumor such as melanoma, head and neck, liver or kidney cancer. The chain employs TRBV7-2 and TRBJ1-3; D gene uncertain. This specimen was CD4+ or CD8+ T cells sorted from blood, taken in a trial of the OX40 agonist ivuxolimab. The CDR3 reads CASSPIQTSGNTIYF. The CDR3 DNA is TGTGCCAGCAGCCCCATTCAGACCTCTGGAAACACCATATATTTT.